Included here is one T cell receptor beta chain sequence, with context. What it binds is unknown. RNA transcripts provided the source from which TCR beta CDR3 regions were amplified. TCR CDR3 underwent first-round RT-PCR with the HTBI primer set. Each CDR3 protein is one row after TCRdb ran MiXCR on the multiplex PCR reads. The data show around 97,000 distinct CDR3 sequences, roughly 47% seen once. This specimen comes from a study of T cells in Graves' hyperthyroidism and ophthalmopathy. Whole-study findings and limits: A model of 13 V-J pairs discriminated ophthalmopathy from stable hyperthyroidism. In blood, most of the thyroid clonotypes expanded above 0.001 were also present.

Sequencing was performed on blood. The sequence derives from a middle-aged man with Graves' hyperthyroidism.

CDR3 nucleotide sequence: TGTGCCAGCAGTTTATCTCGAGCGGGGGGGTCTAGCACAGATACGCAGTATTTT. Translation: CASSLSRAGGSSTDTQYF. The chain links TRBV27 to TRBJ2-3, with TRBD2 identical over 10 bases. The CDR3 contains 18 residues. The germline V gene has CDR1 MNHEY and CDR2 SMNVEV (reference sequence). With V trimmed by 0 bases and J by 0 bases, 6 bases remained unmatched.